The 10 T cell receptor beta chains presented below share a single source sample, sequenced in a study of Graves' ophthalmopathy and Graves' hyperthyroidism. Amplified material comprised TCR beta CDR3 regions derived from RNA transcripts. Second-round multiplex PCR came after first-round RT-PCR with HTBI primers. TCRdb processed the multiplex PCR reads anew with MiXCR; each CDR3 protein has one entry. The sample shows 560,000 or so distinct CDR3 sequences, under 45% of them seen only once. Sequencing was performed on peripheral blood or thyroid tissue (not recorded which). The receptors were gathered from an adult man with Graves' hyperthyroidism.

This clonotype was recorded at least ten times. The V and J genes are TRBV2 and TRBJ2-6; 7 bases map to TRBD2. V trimming: 8 bases; J trimming: 2 bases; junction bases outside the gene matches: 6. CDR3 length equals 15 residues. Germline loops: CDR1 SNHLY, CDR2 FYNNEI. CDR3 nucleotides: TGTGCCAGCTCTGCCGGGACTACTGGGGCCAACGTCCTGACTTTC. Protein sequence: CASSAGTTGANVLTF. The whole variable domain, filled in from reference TRBV2 and TRBJ2-6, reads EPEVTQTPSHQVTQMGQEVILRCVPISNHLYFYWYRQILGQKVEFLVSFYNNEISEKSEIFDDQFSVERPDGSNFTLKIRSTKLEDSAMYFCASSAGTTGANVLTFGAGSRLTVL.

The chain links TRBV29-1 to TRBJ2-5; D is uncertain. Germline CDR1 SQVTM, CDR2 ANQGSEA. The CDR3 length is 13 residues. V was trimmed by 3 bases and J by 2 bases, leaving 10 bases between them. In DNA form, the CDR3 reads TGCAGCGTTGAGACCTACCGACAAGAGACCCAGTACTTC. It codes for CSVETYRQETQYF.

V and J are TRBV2 and TRBJ2-2; no clear D. This CDR3 region has 13 residues. The germline gives CDR1 SNHLY, CDR2 FYNNEI. Trimming cost V 6 bases and J 4 bases, with 9 bases left between them. The CDR3 loop reads CASSKAATGELFF. The CDR3 nucleotides read TGTGCCAGCAGCAAGGCAGCCACCGGGGAGCTGTTTTTT. Based on the CDR3 plus reference TRBV2 and TRBJ2-2, the full variable domain is EPEVTQTPSHQVTQMGQEVILRCVPISNHLYFYWYRQILGQKVEFLVSFYNNEISEKSEIFDDQFSVERPDGSNFTLKIRSTKLEDSAMYFCASSKAATGELFFGEGSRLTVL.

This clonotype appeared many times. The J gene is TRBJ2-5, the V gene TRBV20-1, with 10 bases matching TRBD2. The J call may not be correct, given that the DNA end is closer to TRBJ2-3. This CDR3 has 14 residues. Looked up from germline, CDR1 is DFQATT and CDR2 is SNEGSKA (reference sequence). CDR3: CSAPTSGWTDTQYF. The CDR3 coding sequence is TGCAGTGCTCCGACTAGCGGGTGGACAGATACGCAGTATTTT.

This sequence joins TRBV2 and TRBJ1-2; TRBD1 matches 7 bases. The CDR3 is 15 residues long. Germline-derived CDR1 and CDR2 are SNHLY and FYNNEI. The J segment lost 6 bases and the V segment lost 8 bases, leaving 15 bases of the junction unmatched. The DNA for the CDR3 is TGTGCCAGCTCACCATCAGCTGACAGGGCGGATGGCTACACCTTC. As protein: CASSPSADRADGYTF.

At least ten counts were recorded for this clonotype. The CDR3 protein is CSVEAQSYEQYF. In DNA, the CDR3 is TGCAGCGTTGAAGCACAGTCCTACGAGCAGTACTTC. The chain combines TRBV29-1 with TRBJ2-7; the D is unclear. Germline loops: CDR1 SQVTM, CDR2 ANQGSEA. The ends were cut back, 1 base at V and 1 base at J, with 5 bases in the middle. The CDR3 consists of 12 residues.

This clonotype was seen many times. V usage is TRBV20-1 and J usage is TRBJ1-3; 7 bases map to TRBD1. Trimming took 5 bases from V and 1 from J; bases not matched to a gene: 5. Germline assignment: CDR1 DFQATT and CDR2 SNEGSKA (reference sequence). The CDR3 has 14 amino acids. CDR3 loop: CSASWDSSGNTIYF. The CDR3 DNA is TGCAGTGCTTCCTGGGACAGTTCTGGAAACACCATATATTTT.

CDR3 sequence reads: CASSSEQGWTEAFF. CDR3 DNA: TGTGCCAGCAGTTCCGAACAGGGATGGACTGAAGCTTTCTTT. The rearrangement joins TRBV12-3 or TRBV12-4 to TRBJ1-1; the D gene is possibly TRBD1 (6 bases). This CDR3 is 14 amino acids long. V gave up 4 bases and J gave up 5 bases, with 14 bases separating them.

This clonotype appeared a single time. The J gene is TRBJ1-3, the V gene TRBV28, with D possibly TRBD1 on 5 matching bases. This CDR3 has 13 residues. Germline CDR1 is MDHEN and CDR2 is SYDVKM. Trimming took off 3 bases at V and 7 bases at J, with 10 bases between the two ends. CDR3 sequence: CASSFQGLNTIYF. The CDR3 bases are TGTGCCAGCAGTTTCCAGGGTCTGAACACCATATATTTT.

In its sample, this clonotype was seen many times. The gene calls are TRBV12-3 or TRBV12-4 and TRBJ2-7, with TRBD1 as a possible D gene (5 bases). V shed 3 bases and J shed 2 bases, with 11 bases lying between them. This CDR3 region has 14 residues. The CDR3 sequence is CASSFRQGPYEQYF. The CDR3 nucleotides read TGTGCCAGCAGTTTTAGGCAGGGTCCCTACGAGCAGTACTTC.